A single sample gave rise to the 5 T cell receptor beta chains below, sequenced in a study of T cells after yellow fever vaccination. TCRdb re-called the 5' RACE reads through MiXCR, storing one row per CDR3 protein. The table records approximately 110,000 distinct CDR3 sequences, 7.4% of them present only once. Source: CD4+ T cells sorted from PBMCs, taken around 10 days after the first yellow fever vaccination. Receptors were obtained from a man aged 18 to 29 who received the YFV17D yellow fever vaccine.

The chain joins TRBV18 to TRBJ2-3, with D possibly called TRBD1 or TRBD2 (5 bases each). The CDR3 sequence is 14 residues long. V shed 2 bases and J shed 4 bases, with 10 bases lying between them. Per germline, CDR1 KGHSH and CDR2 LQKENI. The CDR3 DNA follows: TGTGCCAGCTCACCAGGGATGGGGGCAGATACGCAGTATTTT. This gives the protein CASSPGMGADTQYF.

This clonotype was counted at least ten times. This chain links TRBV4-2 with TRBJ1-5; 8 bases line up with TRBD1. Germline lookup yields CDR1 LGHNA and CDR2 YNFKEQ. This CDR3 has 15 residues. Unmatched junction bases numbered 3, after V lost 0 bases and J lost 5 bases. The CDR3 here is CASSQDQDRDQPQHF. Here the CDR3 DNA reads TGTGCCAGCAGCCAAGATCAGGACAGGGATCAGCCCCAGCATTTT.

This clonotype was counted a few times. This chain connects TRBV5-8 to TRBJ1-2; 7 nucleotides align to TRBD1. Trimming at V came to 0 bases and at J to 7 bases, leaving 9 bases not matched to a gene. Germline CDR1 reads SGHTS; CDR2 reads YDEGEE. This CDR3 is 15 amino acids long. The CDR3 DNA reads TGTGCCAGCAGCTTGGAGTGGGGACAGCCCACTGGCTACACCTTC. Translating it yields CASSLEWGQPTGYTF.

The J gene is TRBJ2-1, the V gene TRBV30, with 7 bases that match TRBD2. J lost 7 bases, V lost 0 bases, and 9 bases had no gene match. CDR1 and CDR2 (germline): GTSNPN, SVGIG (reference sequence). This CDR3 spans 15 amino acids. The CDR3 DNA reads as TGTGCCTGGAGTGTCCCTAGCGGACTGGGGAATGAGCAGTTCTTC. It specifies CAWSVPSGLGNEQFF.

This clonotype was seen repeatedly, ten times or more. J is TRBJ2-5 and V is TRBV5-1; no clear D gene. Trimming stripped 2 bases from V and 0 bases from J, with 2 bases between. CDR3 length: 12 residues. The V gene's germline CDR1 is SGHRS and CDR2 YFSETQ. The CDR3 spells CASSFDQETQYF. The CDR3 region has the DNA TGCGCCAGCAGCTTCGACCAAGAGACCCAGTACTTC. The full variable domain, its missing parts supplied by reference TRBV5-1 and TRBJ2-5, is KAGVTQTPRYLIKTRGQQVTLSCSPISGHRSVSWYQQTPGQGLQFLFEYFSETQRNKGNFPGRFSGRQFSNSRSEMNVSTLELGDSALYLCASSFDQETQYFGPGTRLLVL.